One and the same sample provided the 10 T cell receptor beta chains below, sequenced in a study of response to subunit inactivated influenza vaccine. Each CDR3 protein is one row after TCRdb ran MiXCR on the RT-PCR reads. This sample has hundreds of thousands of distinct CDR3 sequences; 14% occur once, and the top ten carry roughly 6.4%. Source: PBMCs from blood, taken 14 to 15 days before vaccination. The receptors shown here come from a man aged 45 to 65 who received an inactivated influenza vaccine.

This clonotype was counted between two and nine times. This sequence joins TRBV7-2 and TRBJ2-5, with a possible D match to TRBD2 (6 bases). Between the trimmed V and J ends, which lost 2 bases and 3 bases, there was a span of 13 bases. There are 15 residues in the CDR3. Germline values: CDR1 SGHTA, CDR2 FQGNSA. The CDR3: CASSLRVGGKETQYF. The CDR3 nucleotides read TGTGCCAGCAGCTTAAGAGTTGGGGGGAAAGAGACCCAGTACTTC.

This clonotype was recorded a few times. The V gene is TRBV7-8, the J gene TRBJ2-5; TRBD2 matches at 10 bases. Germline V gives CDR1 SGHVS, CDR2 FQNEAQ. This CDR3 is built from 15 residues. The ends lost 5 bases at V and 1 base at J; junction bases unmatched: 4. CDR3 sequence: CASSPLAGVQETQYF. The CDR3 nucleotides read TGTGCCAGCAGCCCTCTAGCGGGGGTCCAAGAGACCCAGTACTTC.

In its sample, this clonotype was seen a few times. V is TRBV15 and J is TRBJ2-5, with TRBD1 as a possible D gene (6 bases). Germline CDR1 LNHNV, CDR2 YYDKDF (reference sequence). Trimming took 3 bases from V and 5 from J, leaving 10 bases between them. This CDR3 is 13 amino acids long. CDR3 coding DNA: TGTGCCACCAGCAGTAACAGGGTTGAGACCCAGTACTTC. Translating gives CATSSNRVETQYF. Complete variable domain (other parts from reference TRBV15 and TRBJ2-5): DAMVIQNPRYQVTQFGKPVTLSCSQTLNHNVMYWYQQKSSQAPKLLFHYYDKDFNNEADTPDNFQSRRPNTSFCFLDIRSPGLGDTAMYLCATSSNRVETQYFGPGTRLLVL.

This rearrangement joins TRBV20-1 to TRBJ2-2; TRBD2 agrees at 7 bases. The germline CDR1 and CDR2 sequences are DFQATT and SNEGSKA (reference sequence). The CDR3 runs to 14 residues. CDR3: CSARLGGSTGELFF. Written as DNA, the CDR3 is TGCAGCGCCCGATTGGGGGGGAGTACCGGGGAGCTGTTTTTT.

The chain is built from TRBV7-2 and TRBJ1-1; D remains ambiguous. CDR1 and CDR2 (germline): SGHTA, FQGNSA. Trimming cost V 0 bases and J 0 bases, with 5 bases left between them. The CDR3 has 14 residues. In DNA form, the CDR3 reads TGTGCCAGCAGCTTAGCGATATTGAACACTGAAGCTTTCTTT. Amino acid sequence: CASSLAILNTEAFF. Full variable domain (missing parts from reference TRBV7-2 and TRBJ1-1): GAGVSQSPSNKVTEKGKDVELRCDPISGHTALYWYRQSLGQGLEFLIYFQGNSAPDKSGLPSDRFSAERTGGSVSTLTIQRTQQEDSAVYLCASSLAILNTEAFFGQGTRLTVV.

In its sample, this clonotype was seen a few times. This chain links TRBV20-1 with TRBJ2-1; the D gene is possibly TRBD2 (6 bases). V was pared by 6 bases and J by 3 bases, with 12 bases between. The CDR3 runs to 13 residues. The germline V gene encodes CDR1 DFQATT and CDR2 SNEGSKA (reference sequence). The chain's CDR3 is CSARDSYYNEQFF. CDR3 sequence (DNA): TGCAGTGCGCGGGACTCATACTACAATGAGCAGTTCTTC.

In its sample, this clonotype was seen a few times. The chain combines TRBV11-2 with TRBJ2-1; no clear D. Germline assignment: CDR1 SGHAT and CDR2 FQNNGV. V gave up 2 bases and J gave up 8 bases, with 7 bases separating them. This CDR3 has 12 amino acids. CDR3 protein: CASSLTPYEQFF. In DNA form, the CDR3 reads TGTGCCAGCAGCTTAACCCCGTATGAGCAGTTCTTC.

The CDR3 spells CASSNEGLYGYTF. The CDR3 bases are TGTGCCAGTAGTAACGAGGGCCTCTATGGCTACACCTTC. V and J are TRBV19 and TRBJ1-2, with D unresolved. V was cut by 4 bases and J by 4 bases, with 10 bases left in between. CDR3 length: 13 residues. The germline V gene encodes CDR1 LNHDA and CDR2 SQIVND (reference sequence).

The gene calls are TRBV5-1 and TRBJ1-6, with TRBD1 as a possible D gene (6 bases). The CDR3 is 16 residues long. The germline gives CDR1 SGHRS, CDR2 YFSETQ. With 0 bases removed from V and 1 base from J, the gap between germline ends came to 8 bases. CDR3: CASSLAGESYNSPLHF. The CDR3 DNA reads TGCGCCAGCAGCTTGGCAGGGGAGTCCTATAATTCACCCCTCCACTTT. Full variable domain (remainder filled in from reference TRBV5-1 and TRBJ1-6): KAGVTQTPRYLIKTRGQQVTLSCSPISGHRSVSWYQQTPGQGLQFLFEYFSETQRNKGNFPGRFSGRQFSNSRSEMNVSTLELGDSALYLCASSLAGESYNSPLHFGNGTRLTVT.

The chain recombines TRBV4-1 with TRBJ1-2; possibly TRBD1 for D (5 bases). Germline CDR1 and CDR2: MGHRA and YSYEKL. V dropped 0 bases and J dropped 4 bases, with 9 bases sitting between them. The CDR3 loop spans 14 amino acids. Here the CDR3 reads CASSQETGTYGYTF. CDR3 sequence (DNA): TGCGCCAGCAGCCAAGAAACGGGGACCTATGGCTACACCTTC.